The subject of this entry is one T cell receptor beta chain. The V gene's germline CDR1 is LGHDT and CDR2 YNNKEL (reference sequence). This CDR3 is 18 amino acids long. V lost 0 bases, J lost 0 bases, and 15 bases lay in between. The data were taken from a study of blood T cell repertoires in COVID-19. Study details: Both acute and convalescent COVID-19 samples were obtained from the United States, Italy and Spain. The cDNA or gDNA used as material had been derived from T cells, B-cell-depleted T cells, or PBMCs.

Original methodology: Nucleated cell number was recorded as an estimate derived from reference gene primer amplification. The repertoire was sequenced with immunoSEQ multiplex PCR; TCRdb's copy has only in-frame clones and lacks some. That table gives V, J and clone size, and the DNA gave D and trimming. This sample has around 160,000 clones, with around 85% found just once. Seattle's cohort entered during active infection and was followed longitudinally. The chain carries TRBV3-1 (or the pseudogene TRBV3-2) and TRBJ2-4, with D maybe TRBD1 (5 bases). Sample: peripheral blood. The receptor was isolated from a woman aged 55-70 years with COVID-19, enrolled during active disease. This CDR3 is CASSQDLQGGLAKNIQYF. CDR3 nucleotide sequence: TGTGCCAGCAGCCAAGACCTCCAGGGCGGATTAGCCAAAAACATTCAGTACTTC.